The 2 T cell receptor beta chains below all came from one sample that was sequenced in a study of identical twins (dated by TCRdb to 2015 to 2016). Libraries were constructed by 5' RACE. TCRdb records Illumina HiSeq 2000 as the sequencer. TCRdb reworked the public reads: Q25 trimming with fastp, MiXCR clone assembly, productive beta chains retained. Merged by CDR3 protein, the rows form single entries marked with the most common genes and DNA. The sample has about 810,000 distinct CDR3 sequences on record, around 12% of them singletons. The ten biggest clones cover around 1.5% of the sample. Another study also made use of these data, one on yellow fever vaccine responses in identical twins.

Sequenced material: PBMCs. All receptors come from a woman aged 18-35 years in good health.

CDR3: CASSPNGGIYNEQFF. For the CDR3, the DNA is TGTGCCAGCAGCCCGAATGGGGGGATCTACAATGAGCAGTTCTTC. This rearrangement joins TRBV3-1 to TRBJ2-1; weak D call: TRBD2 (6 bases). This CDR3 is 15 amino acids long. CDR1 is LGHDT and CDR2 is YNNKEL in the germline V gene (reference sequence). V was cut by 4 bases and J by 3 bases, with 13 bases left in between.

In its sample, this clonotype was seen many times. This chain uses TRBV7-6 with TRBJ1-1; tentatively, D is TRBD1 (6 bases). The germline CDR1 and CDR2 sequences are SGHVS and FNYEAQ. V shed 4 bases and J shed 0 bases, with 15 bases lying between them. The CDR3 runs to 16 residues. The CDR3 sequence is CASSSLTGNMNTEAFF. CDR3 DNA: TGTGCCAGCAGCTCCCTAACAGGGAACATGAACACTGAAGCTTTCTTT.